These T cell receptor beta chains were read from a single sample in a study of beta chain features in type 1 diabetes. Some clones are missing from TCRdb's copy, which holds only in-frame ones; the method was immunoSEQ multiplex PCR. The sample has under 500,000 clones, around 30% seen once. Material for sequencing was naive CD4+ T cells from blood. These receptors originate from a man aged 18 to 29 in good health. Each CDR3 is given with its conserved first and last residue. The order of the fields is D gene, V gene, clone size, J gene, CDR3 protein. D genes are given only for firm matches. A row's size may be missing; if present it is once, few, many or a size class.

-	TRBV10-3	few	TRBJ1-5	CAISADSYSNQPQHF
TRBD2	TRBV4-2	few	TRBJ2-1	CASSQGTSGFSYNEQFF
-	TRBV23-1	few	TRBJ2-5	CASSPQETQYF
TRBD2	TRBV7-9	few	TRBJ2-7	CASSLALREANEQYF
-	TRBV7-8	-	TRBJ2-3	CASSPFTGNTDTQYF
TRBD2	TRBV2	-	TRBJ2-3	CASSDRGLAGGHTQYF
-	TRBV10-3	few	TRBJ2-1	CAIKGSVVVEQFF
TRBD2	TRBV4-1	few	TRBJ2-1	CASSQRGLAGYNEQFF
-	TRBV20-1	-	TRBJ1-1	CSAEQDTEAFF
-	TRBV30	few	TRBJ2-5	CAWRARWPYQETQYF
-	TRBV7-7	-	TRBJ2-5	CASSLGAWQETQYF
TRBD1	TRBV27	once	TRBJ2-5	CASSLDSLGGGTQYF
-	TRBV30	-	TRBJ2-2	CAWSVRQGNGELFF
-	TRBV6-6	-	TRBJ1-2	CASSPGPNYGYTF
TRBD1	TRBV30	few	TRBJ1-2	CAWSTGGLYGYTF